This T cell receptor beta chain is from a study of blood T cell repertoires in COVID-19. The protocol was immunoSEQ multiplex PCR, while the TCRdb copy is restricted to in-frame clones and leaves out a portion. Among about 130,000 clones listed, roughly three quarters were seen once. V dropped 7 bases and J dropped 3 bases, with 12 bases sitting between them. Per germline, CDR1 KGHDR and CDR2 SFDVKD. The length of the CDR3 is 14 residues. This TCR derives from a woman between 70 and 85 years old with acute or convalescent COVID-19. The source material was peripheral blood. The rearrangement links TRBV24-1 to TRBJ1-5, with a weak D call TRBD1 (6 bases). The CDR3 nucleotides read TGTGCCACCAGCCCTAGACAGGACAATCAGCCCCAGCATTTT. Translation gives CATSPRQDNQPQHF.